This T cell receptor (beta chain) came from a study of cytotoxic CD8 clonotypes in ibrutinib-treated CLL. To note about this clone: Other DNA sequences in the same sample also yield this CDR3.

There are 14 residues in the CDR3. V was cut by 0 bases and J by 0 bases, with 6 bases left in between. CDR1 is SGDLS and CDR2 is YYNGEE in the germline V gene. This table comes from immunoSEQ multiplex PCR, and its TCRdb copy is limited to in-frame clones, with some not included. The sample has about 130,000 clones; roughly three quarters are singletons. The sample in question was PBMCs, obtained after 12 months of ibrutinib treatment. This TCR was sampled from a human donor with chronic lymphocytic leukemia. The V gene is TRBV9, the J gene TRBJ1-1, with D perhaps TRBD1 (5 bases). The CDR3 protein is CASSVGGVNTEAFF. CDR3 nucleotides: TGTGCCAGCAGCGTAGGAGGGGTGAACACTGAAGCTTTCTTT. Full variable domain (rest looked up from reference TRBV9 and TRBJ1-1): DSGVTQTPKHLITATGQRVTLRCSPRSGDLSVYWYQQSLDQGLQFLIQYYNGEERAKGNILERFSAQQFPDLHSELNLSSLELGDSALYFCASSVGGVNTEAFFGQGTRLTVV.